This T cell receptor beta chain was obtained from a study of T cell repertoires in cytomegalovirus infection. The CDR3 loop spans 16 amino acids. Germline CDR1 reads DFQATT; CDR2 reads SNEGSKA (reference sequence). V shed 0 bases, J shed 4 bases, and the junction held 9 bases outside the gene matches. TCRdb fed the reads into MiXCR, producing one record per CDR3 protein. The sample contains about 600,000 distinct CDR3 sequences, 24% of which appear only once. The genes are TRBV20-1 and TRBJ2-5, with TRBD2 identical over 9 bases. This receptor was obtained from a human donor in good health (CMV status not recorded). Some clones in this sample may be carry-over from other donors' samples. The sequenced sample consisted of CD8+ T cells from PBMCs. CDR3 coding DNA: TGCAGTGCTAGAGATTACGAGCGGGGGGATGGAGAGACCCAGTACTTC. It encodes CSARDYERGDGETQYF.